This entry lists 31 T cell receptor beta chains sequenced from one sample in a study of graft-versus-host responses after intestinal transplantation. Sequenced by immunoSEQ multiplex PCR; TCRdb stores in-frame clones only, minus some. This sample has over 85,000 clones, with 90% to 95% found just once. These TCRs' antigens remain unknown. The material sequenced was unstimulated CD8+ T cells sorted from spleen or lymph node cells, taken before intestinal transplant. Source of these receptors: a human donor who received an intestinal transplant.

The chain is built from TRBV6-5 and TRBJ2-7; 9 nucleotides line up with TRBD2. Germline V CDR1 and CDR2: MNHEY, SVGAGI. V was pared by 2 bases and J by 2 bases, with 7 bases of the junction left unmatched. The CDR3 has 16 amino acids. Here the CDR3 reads CASSYAFLAGPYEQYF. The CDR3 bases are TGTGCCAGCAGTTACGCTTTCCTAGCGGGACCCTACGAGCAGTACTTC.

The CDR3 nucleotides are TGTGCCAGCCATTGGCGGGACGGCCGTACCGGGGAGCTGTTTTTT. This translates into CASHWRDGRTGELFF. The chain has TRBV27 and TRBJ2-2, with D tentatively TRBD2 (6 bases). Looked up from germline, CDR1 is MNHEY and CDR2 is SMNVEV (reference sequence). The CDR3 has 15 residues. V shed 8 bases and J shed 5 bases, with 18 bases lying between them.

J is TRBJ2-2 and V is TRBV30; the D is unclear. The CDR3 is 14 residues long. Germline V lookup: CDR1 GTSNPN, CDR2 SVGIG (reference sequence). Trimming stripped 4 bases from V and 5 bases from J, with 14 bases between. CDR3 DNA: TGTGCCTGGACCGCCGGTTTGCGGACCGGGGAGCTGTTTTTT. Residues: CAWTAGLRTGELFF.

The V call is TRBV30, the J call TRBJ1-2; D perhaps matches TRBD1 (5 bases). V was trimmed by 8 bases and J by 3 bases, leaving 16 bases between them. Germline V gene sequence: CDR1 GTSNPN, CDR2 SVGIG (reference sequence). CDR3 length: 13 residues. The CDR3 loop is CAQTDLSDYGYTF. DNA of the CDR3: TGTGCCCAGACAGATCTTTCGGACTATGGCTACACCTTC.

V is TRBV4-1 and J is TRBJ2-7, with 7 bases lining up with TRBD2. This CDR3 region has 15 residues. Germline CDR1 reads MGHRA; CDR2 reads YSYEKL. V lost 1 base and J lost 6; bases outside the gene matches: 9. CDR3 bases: TGCGCCAGCAGCCAAGTGGCGGGAGAATTGCTCGAGCAGTACTTC. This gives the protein CASSQVAGELLEQYF.

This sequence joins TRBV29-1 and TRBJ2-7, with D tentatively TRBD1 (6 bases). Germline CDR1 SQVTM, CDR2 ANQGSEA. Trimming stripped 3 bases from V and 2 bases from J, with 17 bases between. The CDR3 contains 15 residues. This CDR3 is CSVEVRGDRTYEQYF. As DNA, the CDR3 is TGCAGCGTTGAGGTACGGGGAGACAGGACCTACGAGCAGTACTTC.

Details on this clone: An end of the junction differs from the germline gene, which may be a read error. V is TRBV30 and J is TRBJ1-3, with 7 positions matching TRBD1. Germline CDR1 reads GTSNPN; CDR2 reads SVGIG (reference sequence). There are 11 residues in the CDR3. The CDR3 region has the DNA TGTGCCTGGAGTATGCACAGGGGAGAACACTTT. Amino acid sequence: CAWSMHRGEHF.

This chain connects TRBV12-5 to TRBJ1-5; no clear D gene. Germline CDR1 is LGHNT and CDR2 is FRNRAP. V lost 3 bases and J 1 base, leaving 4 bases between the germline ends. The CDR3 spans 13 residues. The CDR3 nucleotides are TGTGCTAGTGGTTTTCTGAGCAATCAGCCCCAGCATTTT. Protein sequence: CASGFLSNQPQHF.

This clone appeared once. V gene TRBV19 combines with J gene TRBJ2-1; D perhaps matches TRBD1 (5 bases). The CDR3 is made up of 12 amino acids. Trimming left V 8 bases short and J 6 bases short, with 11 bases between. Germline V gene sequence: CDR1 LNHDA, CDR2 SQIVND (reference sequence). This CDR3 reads CASGAHFNEQFF. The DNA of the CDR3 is TGTGCCAGTGGGGCACACTTCAATGAGCAGTTCTTC.

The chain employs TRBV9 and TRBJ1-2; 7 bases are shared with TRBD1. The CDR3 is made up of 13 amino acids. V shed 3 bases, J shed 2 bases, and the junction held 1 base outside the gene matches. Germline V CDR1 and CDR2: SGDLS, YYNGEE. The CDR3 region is CASSGQGNYGYTF. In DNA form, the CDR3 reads TGTGCCAGCAGCGGACAGGGAAACTATGGCTACACCTTC.

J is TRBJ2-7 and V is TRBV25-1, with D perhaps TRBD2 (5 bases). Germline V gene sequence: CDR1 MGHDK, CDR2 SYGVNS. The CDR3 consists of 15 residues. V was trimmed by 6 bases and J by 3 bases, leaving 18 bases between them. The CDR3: CASSPSRGSNYEQYF. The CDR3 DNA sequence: TGTGCCAGCAGCCCCTCTCGGGGTTCGAACTACGAGCAGTACTTC.

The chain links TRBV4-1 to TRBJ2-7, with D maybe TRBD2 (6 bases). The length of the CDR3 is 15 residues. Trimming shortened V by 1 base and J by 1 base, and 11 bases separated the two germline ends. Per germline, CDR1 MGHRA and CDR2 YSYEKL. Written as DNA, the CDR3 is TGCGCCAGCAGCCAAGGGACGGGGAGGTCCTACGAGCAGTACTTC. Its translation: CASSQGTGRSYEQYF.

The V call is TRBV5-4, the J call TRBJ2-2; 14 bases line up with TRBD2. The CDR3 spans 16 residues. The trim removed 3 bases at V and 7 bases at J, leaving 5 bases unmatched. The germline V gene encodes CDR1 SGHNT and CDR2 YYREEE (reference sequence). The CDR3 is CASSSGLAGGIGELFF. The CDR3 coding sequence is TGTGCCAGCAGCTCCGGACTAGCGGGAGGTATCGGGGAGCTGTTTTTT. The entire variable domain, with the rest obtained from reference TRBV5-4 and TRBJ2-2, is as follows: ETGVTQSPTHLIKTRGQQVTLRCSSQSGHNTVSWYQQALGQGPQFIFQYYREEENGRGNFPPRFSGLQFPNYSSELNVNALELDDSALYLCASSSGLAGGIGELFFGEGSRLTVL.

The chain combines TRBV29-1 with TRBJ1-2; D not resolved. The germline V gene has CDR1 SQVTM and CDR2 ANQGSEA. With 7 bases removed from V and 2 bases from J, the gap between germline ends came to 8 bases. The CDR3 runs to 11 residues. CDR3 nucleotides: TGCAGCGACGAGAAGAACTATGGCTACACCTTC. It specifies CSDEKNYGYTF.

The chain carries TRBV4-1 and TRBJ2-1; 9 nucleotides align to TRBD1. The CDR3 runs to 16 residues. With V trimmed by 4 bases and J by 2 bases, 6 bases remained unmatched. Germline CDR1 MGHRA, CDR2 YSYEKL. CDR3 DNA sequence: TGCGCCAGCAGCCCTCCGGGACAGGGAACCTACAATGAGCAGTTCTTC. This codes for CASSPPGQGTYNEQFF.

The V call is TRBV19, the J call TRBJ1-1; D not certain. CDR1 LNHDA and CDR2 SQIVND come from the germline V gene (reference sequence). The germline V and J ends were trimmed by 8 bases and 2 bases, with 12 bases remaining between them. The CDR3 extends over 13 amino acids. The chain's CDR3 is CASDYEGNTEAFF. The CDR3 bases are TGTGCCAGTGATTATGAGGGAAACACTGAAGCTTTCTTT.

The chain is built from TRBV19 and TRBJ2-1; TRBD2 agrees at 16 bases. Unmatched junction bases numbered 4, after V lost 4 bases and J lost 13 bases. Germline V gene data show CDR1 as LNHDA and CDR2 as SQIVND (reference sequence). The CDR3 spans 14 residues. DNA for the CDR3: TGTGCCAGTAGTACCGGGACTAGCGGGAGGGAACAGTTCTTC. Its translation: CASSTGTSGREQFF.

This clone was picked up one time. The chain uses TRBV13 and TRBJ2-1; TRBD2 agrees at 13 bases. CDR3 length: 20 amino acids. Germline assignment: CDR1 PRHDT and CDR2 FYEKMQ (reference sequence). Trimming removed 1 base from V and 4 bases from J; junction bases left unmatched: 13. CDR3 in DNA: TGTGCCAGCAGCTTAGCCCGGACTAGCGGGAGAATGGCATGGTACAATGAGCAGTTCTTC. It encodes CASSLARTSGRMAWYNEQFF.

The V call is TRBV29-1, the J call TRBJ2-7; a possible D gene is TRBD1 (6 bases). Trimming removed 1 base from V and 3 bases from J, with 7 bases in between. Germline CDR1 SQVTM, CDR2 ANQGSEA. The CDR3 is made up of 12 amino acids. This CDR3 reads CSVEGDNYEQYF. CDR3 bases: TGCAGCGTTGAAGGGGACAACTACGAGCAGTACTTC.

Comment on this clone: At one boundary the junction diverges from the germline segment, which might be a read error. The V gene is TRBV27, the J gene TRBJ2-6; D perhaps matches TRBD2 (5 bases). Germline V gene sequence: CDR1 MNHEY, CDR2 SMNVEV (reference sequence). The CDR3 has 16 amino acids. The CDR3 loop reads CASSLLTSSGANVLTF. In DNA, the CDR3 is TGTGCCAGCAGCTTATTAACTAGCTCTGGGGCCAACGTCCTGACTTTC. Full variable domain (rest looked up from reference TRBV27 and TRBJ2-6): EAQVTQNPRYLITVTGKKLTVTCSQNMNHEYMSWYRQDPGLGLRQIYYSMNVEVTDKGDVPEGYKVSRKEKRNFPLILESPSPNQTSLYFCASSLLTSSGANVLTFGAGSRLTVL.

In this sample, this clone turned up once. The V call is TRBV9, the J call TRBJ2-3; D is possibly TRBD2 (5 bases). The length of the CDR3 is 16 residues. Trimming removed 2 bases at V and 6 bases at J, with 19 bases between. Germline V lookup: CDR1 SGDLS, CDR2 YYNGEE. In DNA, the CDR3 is TGTGCCAGCAGCGTCCGGCGGGTGGAACCCTCCGATACGCAGTATTTT. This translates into CASSVRRVEPSDTQYF.

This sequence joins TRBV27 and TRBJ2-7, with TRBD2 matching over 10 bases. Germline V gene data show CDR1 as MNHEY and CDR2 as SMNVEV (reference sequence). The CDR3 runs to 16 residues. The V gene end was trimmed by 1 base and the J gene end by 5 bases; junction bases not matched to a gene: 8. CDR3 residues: CASSLLASGSSHEQYF. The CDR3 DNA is TGTGCCAGCAGTTTATTGGCTAGCGGGAGTTCCCACGAGCAGTACTTC.

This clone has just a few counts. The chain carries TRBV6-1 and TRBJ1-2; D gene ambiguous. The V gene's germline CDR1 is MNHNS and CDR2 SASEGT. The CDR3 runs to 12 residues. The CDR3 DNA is TGTGCGGACGGGGAGAGCCACTATGGCTACACCTTC. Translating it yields CADGESHYGYTF.

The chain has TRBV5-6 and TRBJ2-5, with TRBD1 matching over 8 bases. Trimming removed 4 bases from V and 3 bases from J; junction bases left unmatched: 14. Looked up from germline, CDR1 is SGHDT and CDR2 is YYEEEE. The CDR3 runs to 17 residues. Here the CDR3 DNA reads TGTGCCAGCAGCCACCCGACAGGGGTGGATTTAAAAGAGACCCAGTACTTC. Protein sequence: CASSHPTGVDLKETQYF.

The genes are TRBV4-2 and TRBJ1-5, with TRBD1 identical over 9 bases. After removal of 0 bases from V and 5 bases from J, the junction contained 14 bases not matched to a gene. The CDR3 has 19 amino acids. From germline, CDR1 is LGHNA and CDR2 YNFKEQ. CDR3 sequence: CASSQERTGDRIGDQPQHF. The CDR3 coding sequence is TGTGCCAGCAGCCAAGAGAGGACAGGGGACAGGATCGGGGATCAGCCCCAGCATTTT.

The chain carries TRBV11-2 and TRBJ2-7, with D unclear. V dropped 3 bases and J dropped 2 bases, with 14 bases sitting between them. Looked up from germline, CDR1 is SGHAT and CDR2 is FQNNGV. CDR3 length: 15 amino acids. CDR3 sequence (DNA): TGTGCCAGCAGCTTTGCAGTGGGCAGTACCTACGAGCAGTACTTC. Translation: CASSFAVGSTYEQYF.

In DNA form, the CDR3 reads TGCGCCAGCAGCGAAACTAGCGGGAGGTCGGATGAGCAGTTCTTC. Protein: CASSETSGRSDEQFF. V is TRBV10-2 and J is TRBJ2-1; 12 bases fit TRBD2. Losses at the gene ends were 6 bases for V and 8 bases for J; bases not matched to a gene: 8. Germline V gene data show CDR1 as WSHSY and CDR2 as SAAADI. This CDR3 contains 15 residues.

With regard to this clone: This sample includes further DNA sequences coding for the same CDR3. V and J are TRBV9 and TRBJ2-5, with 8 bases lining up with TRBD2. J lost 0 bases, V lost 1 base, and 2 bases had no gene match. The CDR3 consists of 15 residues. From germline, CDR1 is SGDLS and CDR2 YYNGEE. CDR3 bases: TGTGCCAGCAGCGTAACTAGCGGAAACCAAGAGACCCAGTACTTC. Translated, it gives CASSVTSGNQETQYF. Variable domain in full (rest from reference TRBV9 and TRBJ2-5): DSGVTQTPKHLITATGQRVTLRCSPRSGDLSVYWYQQSLDQGLQFLIQYYNGEERAKGNILERFSAQQFPDLHSELNLSSLELGDSALYFCASSVTSGNQETQYFGPGTRLLVL.

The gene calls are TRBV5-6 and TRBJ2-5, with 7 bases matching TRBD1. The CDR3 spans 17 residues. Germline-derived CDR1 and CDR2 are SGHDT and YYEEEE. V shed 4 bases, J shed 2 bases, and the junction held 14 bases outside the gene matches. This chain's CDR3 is CASSPALQGSPQETQYF. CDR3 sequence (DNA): TGTGCCAGCAGCCCCGCCTTACAGGGGAGCCCGCAAGAGACCCAGTACTTC.

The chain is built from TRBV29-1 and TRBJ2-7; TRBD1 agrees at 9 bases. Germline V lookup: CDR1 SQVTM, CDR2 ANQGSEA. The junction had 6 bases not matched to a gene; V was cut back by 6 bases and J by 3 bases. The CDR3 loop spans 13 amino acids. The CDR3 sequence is CSVGDRVFYEQYF. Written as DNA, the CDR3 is TGCAGCGTGGGGGACAGGGTTTTCTACGAGCAGTACTTC.

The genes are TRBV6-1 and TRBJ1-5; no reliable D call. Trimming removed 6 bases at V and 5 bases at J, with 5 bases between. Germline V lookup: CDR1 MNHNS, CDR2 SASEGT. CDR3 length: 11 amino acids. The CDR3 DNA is TGTGCCAGCAGGGCTTATCAGCCCCAGCATTTT. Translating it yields CASRAYQPQHF.